These T cell receptor beta chains were read from a single sample in a study of cytomegalovirus exposure and HLA in healthy donors. The method was immunoSEQ multiplex PCR; TCRdb's version includes in-frame clones alone and lacks a portion of them. The top ten hold about 0.79% of the sample, which has 100,000 or so clones, approximately 14% seen once. The sample consisted of PBMCs. The receptors were sampled from a female donor in good health and CMV-seronegative. Each CDR3 is given with its conserved first and last residue. Fields, in order: V gene, J gene, clone size, D gene, CDR3 protein, CDR3 DNA. D genes are given only for firm matches. Expanded clones are given a class, and other clones once, few, many or no size at all.

v_call: TRBV7-9
j_call: TRBJ2-1
clone_size: .
d_call: .
cdr3_aa: CASSNPPGVRYNEQFF
cdr3_nt: TGTGCCAGCAGCAACCCCCCAGGGGTCCGGTACAATGAGCAGTTCTTC

v_call: TRBV30
j_call: TRBJ1-6
clone_size: .
d_call: TRBD1
cdr3_aa: CAWTPGQGPSALHF
cdr3_nt: TGTGCCTGGACCCCGGGACAGGGTCCCTCGGCCCTCCACTTT

v_call: TRBV27
j_call: TRBJ1-4
clone_size: .
d_call: TRBD1
cdr3_aa: CASRPTGRNEKLFF
cdr3_nt: TGTGCCAGCAGGCCGACAGGGAGAAATGAAAAACTGTTTTTT

v_call: TRBV5-4
j_call: TRBJ1-1
clone_size: .
d_call: .
cdr3_aa: CAITGESTEAFF
cdr3_nt: TGTGCCATCACGGGGGAGAGTACTGAAGCTTTCTTT

v_call: TRBV10-3
j_call: TRBJ1-5
clone_size: few
d_call: TRBD1
cdr3_aa: CAISSDRGFNQPQHF
cdr3_nt: TGTGCCATCAGTAGTGACAGGGGCTTCAATCAGCCCCAGCATTTT

v_call: TRBV28
j_call: TRBJ2-7
clone_size: few
d_call: .
cdr3_aa: CASSFIPLYEQYF
cdr3_nt: TGTGCCAGCAGTTTTATCCCCCTCTACGAGCAGTACTTC

v_call: TRBV7-6
j_call: TRBJ2-5
clone_size: few
d_call: .
cdr3_aa: CASSLDSIPGETQYF
cdr3_nt: TGTGCCAGCAGCTTAGATAGCATTCCTGGCGAGACCCAGTACTTC

v_call: TRBV21-1
j_call: TRBJ1-5
clone_size: few
d_call: .
cdr3_aa: CASRSHHQGSNQPQHF
cdr3_nt: TGTGCCAGCAGGAGCCACCATCAGGGTAGCAATCAGCCCCAGCATTTT

v_call: TRBV7-8
j_call: TRBJ2-4
clone_size: .
d_call: .
cdr3_aa: CASSRQGIRNIQYF
cdr3_nt: TGTGCCAGCAGCAGGCAGGGAATAAGAAACATTCAGTACTTC

v_call: TRBV5-6
j_call: TRBJ1-2
clone_size: many
d_call: TRBD1
cdr3_aa: CASSWGKTGGVLGGYTF
cdr3_nt: TGTGCCAGCAGCTGGGGGAAGACAGGGGGCGTACTCGGTGGCTACACCTTC

v_call: TRBV29-1
j_call: TRBJ1-4
clone_size: .
d_call: .
cdr3_aa: CSVGAANNEKLFF
cdr3_nt: TGCAGCGTTGGGGCAGCCAATAATGAAAAACTGTTTTTT

v_call: TRBV30
j_call: TRBJ2-3
clone_size: .
d_call: .
cdr3_aa: CAWSGGLPGDTQYF
cdr3_nt: TGTGCCTGGAGCGGGGGACTCCCCGGAGATACGCAGTATTTT

v_call: TRBV18
j_call: TRBJ1-2
clone_size: few
d_call: .
cdr3_aa: CASSPAGAVNYGYTF
cdr3_nt: TGTGCCAGCTCACCAGCAGGGGCGGTTAACTATGGCTACACCTTC

v_call: TRBV2
j_call: TRBJ2-5
clone_size: .
d_call: TRBD2
cdr3_aa: CASRKLAGQETQYF
cdr3_nt: TGTGCCAGCAGGAAACTAGCGGGGCAAGAGACCCAGTACTTC

v_call: TRBV5-8
j_call: TRBJ2-7
clone_size: .
d_call: TRBD1
cdr3_aa: CASSLTGVEDEQYF
cdr3_nt: TGTGCCAGCAGCTTGACAGGGGTGGAGGACGAGCAGTACTTC

v_call: TRBV5-1
j_call: TRBJ1-2
clone_size: .
d_call: .
cdr3_aa: CASSSAGAGDYGYTF
cdr3_nt: TGCGCCAGCAGCTCGGCGGGTGCGGGTGACTATGGCTACACCTTC

v_call: TRBV30
j_call: TRBJ1-2
clone_size: few
d_call: TRBD1
cdr3_aa: CAWTATGGFVGYTF
cdr3_nt: TGTGCCTGGACTGCGACAGGGGGCTTTGTTGGCTACACCTTC

v_call: TRBV7-9
j_call: TRBJ2-7
clone_size: few
d_call: .
cdr3_aa: CASSSFRGRGYEQYF
cdr3_nt: TGTGCCAGCAGCTCTTTTCGGGGGAGAGGCTACGAGCAGTACTTC

v_call: TRBV28
j_call: TRBJ1-2
clone_size: .
d_call: .
cdr3_aa: CASSLSTAYGYTF
cdr3_nt: TGTGCCAGCAGTTTATCCACAGCTTATGGCTACACCTTC

v_call: TRBV6-4
j_call: TRBJ2-7
clone_size: few
d_call: TRBD2
cdr3_aa: CASSDGTSGSEQYF
cdr3_nt: TGTGCCAGCAGTGACGGGACTAGCGGGAGCGAGCAGTACTTC

v_call: TRBV7-6
j_call: TRBJ1-2
clone_size: few
d_call: TRBD1
cdr3_aa: CASSPDRGGYGYTF
cdr3_nt: TGTGCCAGCAGCCCGGACAGGGGCGGCTATGGCTACACCTTC

v_call: TRBV4-3
j_call: TRBJ1-1
clone_size: .
d_call: .
cdr3_aa: CASSQDLSRGYLNTEAFF
cdr3_nt: TGCGCCAGCAGCCAAGATCTTTCCCGAGGTTACTTGAACACTGAAGCTTTCTTT

v_call: TRBV18
j_call: TRBJ1-1
clone_size: few
d_call: .
cdr3_aa: CASSPPAGMGTEAFF
cdr3_nt: TGTGCCAGCTCACCACCGGCGGGTATGGGAACTGAAGCTTTCTTT

v_call: TRBV7-2
j_call: TRBJ2-1
clone_size: few
d_call: .
cdr3_aa: CASSLGFHRDEQFF
cdr3_nt: TGTGCCAGCAGCTTAGGCTTCCACCGGGATGAGCAGTTCTTC

v_call: TRBV5-6
j_call: TRBJ2-4
clone_size: few
d_call: .
cdr3_aa: CASSSEGAGERGIQYF
cdr3_nt: TGTGCCAGCAGCTCCGAAGGTGCAGGGGAGAGGGGCATTCAGTACTTC

v_call: TRBV4-2
j_call: TRBJ1-1
clone_size: few
d_call: TRBD1
cdr3_aa: CASSQDIPRTGVAGAFF
cdr3_nt: TGTGCCAGCAGCCAGGATATTCCCCGGACAGGGGTCGCCGGAGCTTTCTTT

v_call: TRBV19
j_call: TRBJ2-7
clone_size: .
d_call: TRBD1
cdr3_aa: CASSEQGSFSYEQYF
cdr3_nt: TGTGCCAGTAGCGAACAGGGGTCTTTTAGCTACGAGCAGTACTTC

v_call: TRBV6-5
j_call: TRBJ2-7
clone_size: few
d_call: .
cdr3_aa: CASSYSKFVYGEQYF
cdr3_nt: TGTGCCAGCAGTTACTCGAAATTCGTTTACGGGGAGCAGTACTTC

v_call: TRBV19
j_call: TRBJ1-1
clone_size: few
d_call: .
cdr3_aa: CASSFGVLSYTEAFF
cdr3_nt: TGTGCCAGTAGTTTCGGGGTATTGTCTTACACTGAAGCTTTCTTT

v_call: TRBV5-8
j_call: TRBJ2-7
clone_size: few
d_call: TRBD2
cdr3_aa: CASSSMTSGNSYEQYF
cdr3_nt: TGTGCCAGCAGCTCAATGACTAGCGGTAACTCCTACGAGCAGTACTTC

v_call: TRBV7-9
j_call: TRBJ1-1
clone_size: .
d_call: .
cdr3_aa: CASSLPHQGPEAFF
cdr3_nt: TGTGCCAGCAGCTTACCGCACCAGGGTCCTGAAGCTTTCTTT

v_call: TRBV5-1
j_call: TRBJ2-7
clone_size: few
d_call: TRBD2
cdr3_aa: CASSLALPGGYEQYF
cdr3_nt: TGCGCCAGCAGCTTGGCCTTACCGGGGGGTTACGAGCAGTACTTC

v_call: TRBV28
j_call: TRBJ2-1
clone_size: few
d_call: TRBD1
cdr3_aa: CASSSGGTGAYNEQFF
cdr3_nt: TGTGCCAGCAGTTCCGGCGGGACAGGGGCCTACAATGAGCAGTTCTTC

v_call: TRBV19
j_call: TRBJ2-7
clone_size: few
d_call: TRBD1
cdr3_aa: CASSMSGQGAIKQYF
cdr3_nt: TGTGCCAGTAGTATGTCGGGGCAGGGGGCAATTAAGCAGTACTTC

v_call: TRBV4-3
j_call: TRBJ2-7
clone_size: .
d_call: .
cdr3_aa: CASSQGTGLTYEQYF
cdr3_nt: TGCGCCAGCAGCCAAGGAACAGGCTTAACCTACGAGCAGTACTTC

v_call: TRBV4-3
j_call: TRBJ1-1
clone_size: few
d_call: TRBD1
cdr3_aa: CASSQAGTGNTEAFF
cdr3_nt: TGCGCCAGCAGCCAGGCCGGGACAGGGAACACTGAAGCTTTCTTT

v_call: TRBV5-6
j_call: TRBJ1-2
clone_size: .
d_call: .
cdr3_aa: CASSLAGDGYTF
cdr3_nt: TGTGCCAGCAGCTTGGCCGGGGATGGCTACACCTTC

v_call: TRBV7-9
j_call: TRBJ1-5
clone_size: .
d_call: .
cdr3_aa: CASSLSFGGGVNQPQHF
cdr3_nt: TGTGCCAGCAGCTTATCCTTTGGTGGGGGGGTCAATCAGCCCCAGCATTTT

v_call: TRBV19
j_call: TRBJ1-1
clone_size: .
d_call: .
cdr3_aa: CASSISGWNTEAFF
cdr3_nt: TGTGCCAGTAGTATATCCGGGTGGAACACTGAAGCTTTCTTT

v_call: TRBV10-2
j_call: TRBJ2-3
clone_size: .
d_call: .
cdr3_aa: CASRGLEVLTDTQYF
cdr3_nt: TGCGCCAGCAGGGGATTGGAGGTTCTCACAGATACGCAGTATTTT

v_call: TRBV18
j_call: TRBJ1-5
clone_size: few
d_call: TRBD1
cdr3_aa: CASSLGQGDQPQHF
cdr3_nt: TGTGCCAGCTCATTGGGACAGGGCGATCAGCCCCAGCATTTT

v_call: TRBV5-4
j_call: TRBJ2-7
clone_size: .
d_call: .
cdr3_aa: CASSLAPAGSYEQYF
cdr3_nt: TGTGCCAGCAGCTTGGCCCCTGCCGGGTCCTACGAGCAGTACTTC

v_call: TRBV5-1
j_call: TRBJ2-1
clone_size: .
d_call: TRBD2
cdr3_aa: CASSLARTSGSNEQFF
cdr3_nt: TGCGCCAGCAGCTTGGCCCGGACTAGCGGGAGCAATGAGCAGTTCTTC

v_call: TRBV4-3
j_call: TRBJ2-7
clone_size: .
d_call: .
cdr3_aa: CASSQDRRPTYYEQYF
cdr3_nt: TGCGCCAGCAGCCAAGATAGGAGACCTACTTACTACGAGCAGTACTTC

v_call: TRBV5-4
j_call: TRBJ2-7
clone_size: .
d_call: TRBD2
cdr3_aa: CASRGELAGAHEQYF
cdr3_nt: TGTGCCAGCAGGGGCGAACTAGCGGGAGCCCACGAGCAGTACTTC